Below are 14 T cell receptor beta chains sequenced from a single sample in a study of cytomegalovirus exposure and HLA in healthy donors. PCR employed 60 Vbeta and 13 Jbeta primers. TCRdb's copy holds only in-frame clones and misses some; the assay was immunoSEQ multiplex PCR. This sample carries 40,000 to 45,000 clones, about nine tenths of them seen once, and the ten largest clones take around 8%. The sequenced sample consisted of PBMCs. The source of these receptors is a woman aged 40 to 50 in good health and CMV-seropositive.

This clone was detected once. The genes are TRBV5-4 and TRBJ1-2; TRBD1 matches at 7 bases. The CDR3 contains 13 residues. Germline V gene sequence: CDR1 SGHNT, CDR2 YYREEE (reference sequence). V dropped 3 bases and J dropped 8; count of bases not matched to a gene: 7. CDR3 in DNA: TGTGCCAGCAGCTCTCAGGGGGAAGGAGGCTACACCTTC. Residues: CASSSQGEGGYTF.

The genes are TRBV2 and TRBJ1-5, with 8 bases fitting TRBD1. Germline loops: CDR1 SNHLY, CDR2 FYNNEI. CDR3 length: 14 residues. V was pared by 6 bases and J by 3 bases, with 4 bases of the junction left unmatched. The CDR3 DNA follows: TGTGCCAGCAGCAAGGACAGGGACAATCAGCCCCAGCATTTT. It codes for CASSKDRDNQPQHF. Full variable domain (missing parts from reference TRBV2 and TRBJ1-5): EPEVTQTPSHQVTQMGQEVILRCVPISNHLYFYWYRQILGQKVEFLVSFYNNEISEKSEIFDDQFSVERPDGSNFTLKIRSTKLEDSAMYFCASSKDRDNQPQHFGDGTRLSIL.

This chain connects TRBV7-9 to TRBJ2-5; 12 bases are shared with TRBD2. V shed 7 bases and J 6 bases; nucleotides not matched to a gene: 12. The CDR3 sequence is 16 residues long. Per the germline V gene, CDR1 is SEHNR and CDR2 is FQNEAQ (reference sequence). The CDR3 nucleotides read TGTGCCAGCACCCCCCCGACTAGCGGGAGTTGGAAGACCCAGTACTTC. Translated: CASTPPTSGSWKTQYF.

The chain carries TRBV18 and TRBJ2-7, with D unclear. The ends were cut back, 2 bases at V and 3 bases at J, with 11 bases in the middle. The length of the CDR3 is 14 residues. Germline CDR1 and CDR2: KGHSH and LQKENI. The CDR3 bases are TGTGCCAGCTCACCAGGTTCCCAGGACTACGAGCAGTACTTC. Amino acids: CASSPGSQDYEQYF.

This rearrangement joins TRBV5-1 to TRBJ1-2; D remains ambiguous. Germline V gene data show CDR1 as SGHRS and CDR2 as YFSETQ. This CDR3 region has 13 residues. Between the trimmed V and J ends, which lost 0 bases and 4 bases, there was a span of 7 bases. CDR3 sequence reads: CASSLDSTYGYTF. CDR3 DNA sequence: TGCGCCAGCAGCTTGGACAGCACCTATGGCTACACCTTC. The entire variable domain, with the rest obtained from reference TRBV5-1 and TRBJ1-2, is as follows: KAGVTQTPRYLIKTRGQQVTLSCSPISGHRSVSWYQQTPGQGLQFLFEYFSETQRNKGNFPGRFSGRQFSNSRSEMNVSTLELGDSALYLCASSLDSTYGYTFGSGTRLTVV.

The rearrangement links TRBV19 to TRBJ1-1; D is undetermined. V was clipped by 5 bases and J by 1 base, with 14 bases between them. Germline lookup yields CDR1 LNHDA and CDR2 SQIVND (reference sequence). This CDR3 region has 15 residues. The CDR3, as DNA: TGTGCCAGTAGTCTACAGCCGACCACGAACACTGAAGCTTTCTTT. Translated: CASSLQPTTNTEAFF.

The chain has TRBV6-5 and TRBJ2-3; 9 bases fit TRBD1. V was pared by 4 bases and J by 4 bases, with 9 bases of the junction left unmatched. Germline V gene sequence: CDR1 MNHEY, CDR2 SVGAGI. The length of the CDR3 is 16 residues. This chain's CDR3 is CASSFQQGAGSDTQYF. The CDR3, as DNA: TGTGCCAGCAGTTTCCAACAGGGGGCTGGGTCAGATACGCAGTATTTT.

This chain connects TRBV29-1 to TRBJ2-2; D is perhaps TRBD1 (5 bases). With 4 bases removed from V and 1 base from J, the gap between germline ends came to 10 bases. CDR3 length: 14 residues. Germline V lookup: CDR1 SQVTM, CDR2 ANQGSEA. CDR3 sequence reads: CSVGGQLNTGELFF. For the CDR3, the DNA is TGCAGCGTTGGGGGCCAACTGAACACCGGGGAGCTGTTTTTT.

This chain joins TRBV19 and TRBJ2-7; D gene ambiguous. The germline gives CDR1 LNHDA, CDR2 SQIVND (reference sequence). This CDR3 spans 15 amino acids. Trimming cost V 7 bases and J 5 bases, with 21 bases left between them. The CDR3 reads CASNRGFGPGNEQYF. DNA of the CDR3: TGTGCCAGTAATCGTGGCTTCGGCCCAGGCAACGAGCAGTACTTC.

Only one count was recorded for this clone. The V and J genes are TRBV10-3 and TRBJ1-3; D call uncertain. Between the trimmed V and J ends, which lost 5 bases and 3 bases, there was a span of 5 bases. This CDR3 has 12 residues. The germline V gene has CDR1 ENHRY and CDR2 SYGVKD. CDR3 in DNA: TGTGCCATCAGTCCCAATGGAAACACCATATATTTT. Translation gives CAISPNGNTIYF.

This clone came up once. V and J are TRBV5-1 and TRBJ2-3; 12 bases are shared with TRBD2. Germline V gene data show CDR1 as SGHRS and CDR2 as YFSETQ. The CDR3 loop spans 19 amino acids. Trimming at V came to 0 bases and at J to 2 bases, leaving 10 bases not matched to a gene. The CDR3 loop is CASSLALQLAGGNTDTQYF. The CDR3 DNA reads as TGCGCCAGCAGCTTGGCCTTACAACTAGCGGGGGGAAACACAGATACGCAGTATTTT.

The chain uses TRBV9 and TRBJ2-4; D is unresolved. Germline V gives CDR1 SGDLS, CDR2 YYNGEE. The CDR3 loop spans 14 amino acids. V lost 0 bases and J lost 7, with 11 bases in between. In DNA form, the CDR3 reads TGTGCCAGCAGCGTAGGGCAGGTGCCTAACATTCAGTACTTC. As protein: CASSVGQVPNIQYF.

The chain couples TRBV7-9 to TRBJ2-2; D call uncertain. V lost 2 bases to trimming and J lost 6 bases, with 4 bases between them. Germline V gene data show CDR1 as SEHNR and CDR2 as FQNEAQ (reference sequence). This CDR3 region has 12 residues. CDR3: CASSLRAGELFF. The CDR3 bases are TGTGCCAGCAGCTTACGCGCCGGGGAGCTGTTTTTT.

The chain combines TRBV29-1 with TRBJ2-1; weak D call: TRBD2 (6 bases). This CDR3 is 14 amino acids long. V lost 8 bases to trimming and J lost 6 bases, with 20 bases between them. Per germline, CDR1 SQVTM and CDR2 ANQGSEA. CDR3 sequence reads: CSSSGGPGGNEQFF. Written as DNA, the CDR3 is TGCAGCTCCTCCGGGGGTCCTGGGGGCAATGAGCAGTTCTTC.